These T cell receptor beta chains were read from a single sample in a study of control samples from healthy donors and cancer patients. Measured with immunoSEQ multiplex PCR; TCRdb has only the in-frame clones, and not every one. The sample shows about 140,000 clones, roughly 94% of them seen only once. The sample consisted of blood. These receptors all stem from a man in his forties or fifties in good health. CDR3s include the opening cysteine and the closing phenylalanine or tryptophan. D genes are given only for firm matches. Clone size appears in some rows only: once, few, many, or a class for an expanded clone.

V gene,D gene,clone size,J gene,CDR3 DNA,CDR3 protein
TRBV19,TRBD2,NA,TRBJ2-1,TGTGCCAGTAACCCCTGGACTAGCGGGAAGGGGTCCTACAATGAGCAGTTCTTC,CASNPWTSGKGSYNEQFF
TRBV2,NA,NA,TRBJ1-3,TGTGCCAGCAGTGCGGGAGTCTACCACTCTGGAAACACCATATATTTT,CASSAGVYHSGNTIYF
TRBV27,TRBD1,NA,TRBJ1-2,TGTGCCAGCAGAGCCGACAGGGCCTCTGGCTACACCTTC,CASRADRASGYTF
TRBV29-1,NA,NA,TRBJ2-7,TGCAGCGGGATCCAGGGGGGTACCTACGAGCAGTACTTC,CSGIQGGTYEQYF
TRBV6-5,TRBD1,NA,TRBJ1-1,TGTGCCAGCAGCTTGACAGGGGGCGCGAACACTGAAGCTTTCTTT,CASSLTGGANTEAFF
TRBV18,NA,NA,TRBJ1-1,TGTGCCAGCTCACGAGTAGCGGGGGCTATGAACACTGAAGCTTTCTTT,CASSRVAGAMNTEAFF
TRBV28,TRBD2,once,TRBJ2-7,TGTGCCAGCAGCTTGACTAGCGGGAGTGTCTACGAGCAGTACTTC,CASSLTSGSVYEQYF
TRBV27,NA,NA,TRBJ2-1,TGTGCCAGCACGGTGGGAGCCGGGGATGAGCAGTTCTTC,CASTVGAGDEQFF
TRBV9,TRBD1,NA,TRBJ1-2,TGTGCCAGCAGCGGACAGGGAGCGAGAGGCTACACCTTC,CASSGQGARGYTF
TRBV28,NA,NA,TRBJ2-7,TGTGCCAGCTCCCTGGGCTCCGAGCAGTACTTC,CASSLGSEQYF
TRBV6-1,NA,NA,TRBJ1-4,TGTGCCAGCAGTGAACTGGGGGCGGTTTCGAGTGAAAAACTGTTTTTT,CASSELGAVSSEKLFF
TRBV7-8,TRBD2,NA,TRBJ2-1,TGTGCCAGCAGCTTAGTTTCTCGGACTAGCGGTTACAATGAGCAGTTCTTC,CASSLVSRTSGYNEQFF
TRBV15,TRBD1,few,TRBJ2-5,TGTGCCACCCGCGCCGGGACAGGGGAAGAGACCCAGTACTTC,CATRAGTGEETQYF
TRBV5-6,NA,NA,TRBJ2-7,TGTGCCAGCAGCCCACAGGGAAGTGACGAGCAGTACTTC,CASSPQGSDEQYF
TRBV7-9,NA,NA,TRBJ1-1,TGTGCCATCACGTACGACACTGAAGCTTTCTTT,CAITYDTEAFF
TRBV29-1,TRBD1,NA,TRBJ2-7,TGCAGCGCCGGACAGGGTCGCGAGCAGTACTTC,CSAGQGREQYF
TRBV7-2,NA,NA,TRBJ1-2,TGTGCCAGCAGCTTAGACGGGCTTAACTATGGCTACACCTTC,CASSLDGLNYGYTF
TRBV3-1/TRBV3-2,NA,NA,TRBJ2-2,TGTGCCAGCAGCCATGGCAGTCACCCCGGGGAGCTGTTTTTT,CASSHGSHPGELFF
TRBV11-2,TRBD2,NA,TRBJ2-3,TGTGCCAGCAGATTAGCGGGGGGGGCAACAGATACGCAGTATTTT,CASRLAGGATDTQYF
TRBV5-1,NA,NA,TRBJ1-4,TGCGCCAGCAGCTTGGGGGGCCCGAGTGAAAAACTGTTTTTT,CASSLGGPSEKLFF
TRBV27,NA,NA,TRBJ1-3,TGTGCCAGCAGTTTATCGGGGGGTTCGGGAAACACCATATATTTT,CASSLSGGSGNTIYF
TRBV9,NA,NA,TRBJ2-7,TGTGCCAGCAGCCCCAGAGGGACTTCGGGCGAGCAGTACTTC,CASSPRGTSGEQYF
TRBV9,NA,NA,TRBJ2-7,TGTGCCAGCAGCGTAGGTGCAGGGAGCTACGAGCAGTACTTC,CASSVGAGSYEQYF
TRBV10-3,NA,NA,TRBJ1-2,TGTGCCATCAGTGAGACGGCCTCTCTGGGGGGCTACACCTTC,CAISETASLGGYTF
TRBV2,TRBD1,NA,TRBJ1-4,TGTGCCAGCAGTAGGGACAGGGGTGGCGAAAAACTGTTTTTT,CASSRDRGGEKLFF
TRBV5-6,TRBD2,NA,TRBJ2-7,TGTGCCAGCAGCGCGGGACTAGCGGATTCCTACGAGCAGTACTTC,CASSAGLADSYEQYF
TRBV5-1,NA,NA,TRBJ1-6,TGCGCCAGCAGCTCCGACCCTGGGGATTCACCCCTCCACTTT,CASSSDPGDSPLHF
TRBV9,NA,NA,TRBJ2-7,TGTGCCAGCAGCTCATCGCTCGGCGTCTACGAGCAGTACTTC,CASSSSLGVYEQYF
TRBV11-1,NA,once,TRBJ1-5,TGTGCCAGCAGCACCCAGTATAATCAGCCCCAGCATTTT,CASSTQYNQPQHF
TRBV5-4,TRBD2,once,TRBJ2-7,TGTGCCAGCAGGCTGACTAGCGGGAGTGGAAGCGAGCAGTACTTC,CASRLTSGSGSEQYF
TRBV11-2,TRBD1,NA,TRBJ1-5,TGTGCCAGCAGCTTAGGGACAGGGGGCAATCAGCCCCAGCATTTT,CASSLGTGGNQPQHF
TRBV7-9,NA,NA,TRBJ2-1,TGTGCCAGCAGCTCGACTAGTCCGGGGCACAATGAGCAGTTCTTC,CASSSTSPGHNEQFF
TRBV28,TRBD1,NA,TRBJ1-5,TGTGCCAGCAGCCCATACGGGACAGGGCCTCATCAGCCCCAGCATTTT,CASSPYGTGPHQPQHF
TRBV6-6,TRBD1,once,TRBJ1-5,TGTGCCAGCAGTTACTCGGGACAGGGTGGGCAGCCCCAGCATTTT,CASSYSGQGGQPQHF
TRBV4-2,TRBD1,NA,TRBJ2-5,TGTGCCAGCAGCCACCCGCTAGGGGGCGAAGAGACCCAGTACTTC,CASSHPLGGEETQYF
TRBV27,NA,NA,TRBJ1-2,TGTGCCAGCACGTTCACCCACAGGTCGGACTATGGCTACACCTTC,CASTFTHRSDYGYTF
TRBV24-1,TRBD2,NA,TRBJ2-3,TGTGCCACCAGTGATTGGGGGGCGGGGGGCCCAGGGAATACGCAGTATTTT,CATSDWGAGGPGNTQYF
TRBV6-5,TRBD2,NA,TRBJ2-5,TGTGCCAGCAGCCCCGGGACTAGCGGGGGAAAGACCCAGTACTTC,CASSPGTSGGKTQYF
TRBV28,NA,NA,TRBJ1-3,TGTGCCAGCCGGGACATATTCTCTGGAAACACCATATATTTT,CASRDIFSGNTIYF
TRBV9,NA,NA,TRBJ1-2,TGTGCCAGCAGCGGGGGTTCGGGTGGCTACACCTTC,CASSGGSGGYTF
TRBV5-6,NA,NA,TRBJ2-3,TGTGCCAGCAGCTTGCTAGCTGGAACAGATACGCAGTATTTT,CASSLLAGTDTQYF
TRBV10-3,TRBD1,NA,TRBJ2-5,TGTGCCATCAGTGTGGACAGGGGAGAGACCCAGTACTTC,CAISVDRGETQYF
TRBV4-1,TRBD1,NA,TRBJ1-2,TGCGCCAGCAGCCAAGTTCAAAAGGGGGCGAATGGCTACACCTTC,CASSQVQKGANGYTF
TRBV7-9,TRBD1,NA,TRBJ1-1,TGTGCCAGCACACAGGGGTACACTGAAGCTTTCTTT,CASTQGYTEAFF
TRBV19,TRBD1,NA,TRBJ2-7,TGTGCCAGTAGGCGCCCGGACAGGGTAAGTTCCTACGAGCAGTACTTC,CASRRPDRVSSYEQYF
TRBV4-1,NA,NA,TRBJ2-7,TGCGCCAGCAGCCAAGATCTCCCAGGGAGCGGCGACGAGCAGTACTTC,CASSQDLPGSGDEQYF
TRBV6-5,NA,NA,TRBJ1-2,TGTGCCAGCAGCCTTACCGGGCCCTGGAATGGCTACACCTTC,CASSLTGPWNGYTF
TRBV9,NA,NA,TRBJ2-2,TGTGCCAGCAGCGTAGTACAAAATACCGGGGAGCTGTTTTTT,CASSVVQNTGELFF
TRBV4-1,NA,NA,TRBJ2-3,TGCGCCAGCAGCCAAGTTGGCGTAGGTACGCAGTATTTT,CASSQVGVGTQYF
TRBV5-5,NA,NA,TRBJ1-4,TGTGCCAGCAGCTTGCGGGGTACGTCTAGTGAAAAACTGTTTTTT,CASSLRGTSSEKLFF
TRBV5-1,TRBD1,once,TRBJ1-2,TGCGCCAGCAAAGACGACAGGGGTGACGGCTACACCTTC,CASKDDRGDGYTF
TRBV9,NA,NA,TRBJ1-3,TGTGCCAGCAGCGTAGACCCAGGGGTCCCTGGAAACACCATATATTTT,CASSVDPGVPGNTIYF
TRBV10-3,TRBD1,NA,TRBJ2-5,TGTGCCATCAGATCCGGGACAGGGGGCGCAGAGACCCAGTACTTC,CAIRSGTGGAETQYF
TRBV12-5,TRBD1,NA,TRBJ1-2,TGTGCTAGTGGATATGTTCTTACAGGGGGTCATGGCTACACCTTC,CASGYVLTGGHGYTF
TRBV7-6,NA,NA,TRBJ2-5,TGTGCCAGCAGCTTACACCGGTCCGGTGAGACCCAGTACTTC,CASSLHRSGETQYF
TRBV27,TRBD1,NA,TRBJ2-4,TGTGCCAGCAGTTCTACCCCGACAGGGAAAGGGGCCAAAAACATTCAGTACTTC,CASSSTPTGKGAKNIQYF
TRBV11-2,TRBD2,NA,TRBJ2-7,TGTGCCAGCAGCTTCTTAGCGGGGGGCCGAGACGAGCAGTACTTC,CASSFLAGGRDEQYF
TRBV5-1,NA,NA,TRBJ2-5,TGCGCCAGCAGCTTGACAGAGACCCAGTACTTC,CASSLTETQYF
TRBV13,TRBD1,NA,TRBJ1-2,TGTGCCGGGGGACCCCAGGACAGGCATGGCTACACCTTC,CAGGPQDRHGYTF